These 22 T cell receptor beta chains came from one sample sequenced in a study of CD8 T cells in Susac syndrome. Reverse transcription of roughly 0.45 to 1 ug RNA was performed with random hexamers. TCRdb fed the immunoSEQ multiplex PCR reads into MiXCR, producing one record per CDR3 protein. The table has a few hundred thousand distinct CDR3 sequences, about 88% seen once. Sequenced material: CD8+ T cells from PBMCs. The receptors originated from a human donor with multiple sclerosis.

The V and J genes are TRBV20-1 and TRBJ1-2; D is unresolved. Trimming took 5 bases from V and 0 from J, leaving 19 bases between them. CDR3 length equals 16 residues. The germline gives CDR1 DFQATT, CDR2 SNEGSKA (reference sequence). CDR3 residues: CSAPFGYSGTNYGYTF. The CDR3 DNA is TGCAGTGCTCCTTTCGGATACAGTGGGACTAACTATGGCTACACCTTC.

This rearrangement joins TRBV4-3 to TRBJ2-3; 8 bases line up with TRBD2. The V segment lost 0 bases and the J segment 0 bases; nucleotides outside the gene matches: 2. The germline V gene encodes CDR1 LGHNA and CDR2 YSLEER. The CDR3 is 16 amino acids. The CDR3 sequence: CASSQDSGTSTDTQYF. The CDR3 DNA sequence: TGCGCCAGCAGCCAAGATAGCGGGACTAGCACAGATACGCAGTATTTT.

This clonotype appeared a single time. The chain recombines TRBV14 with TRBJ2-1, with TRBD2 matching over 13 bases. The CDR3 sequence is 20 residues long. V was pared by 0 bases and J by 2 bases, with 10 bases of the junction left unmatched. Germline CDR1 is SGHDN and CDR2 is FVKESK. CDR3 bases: TGTGCCAGCAGCCAAGATCTAGGACTAGCGGGAGCCTACGCCTACAATGAGCAGTTCTTC. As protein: CASSQDLGLAGAYAYNEQFF.

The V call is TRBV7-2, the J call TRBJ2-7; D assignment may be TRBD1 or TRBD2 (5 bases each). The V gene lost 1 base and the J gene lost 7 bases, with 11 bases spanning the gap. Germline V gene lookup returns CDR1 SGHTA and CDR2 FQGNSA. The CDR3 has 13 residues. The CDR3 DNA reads TGTGCCAGCAGCTTAGTTGGGGACCTGGAGCAGTACTTC. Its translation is CASSLVGDLEQYF. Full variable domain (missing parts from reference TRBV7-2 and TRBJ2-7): GAGVSQSPSNKVTEKGKDVELRCDPISGHTALYWYRQSLGQGLEFLIYFQGNSAPDKSGLPSDRFSAERTGGSVSTLTIQRTQQEDSAVYLCASSLVGDLEQYFGPGTRLTVT.

CDR3 bases: TGTGCCAGCAGCCAAACCGGGACAGAGAGACCCGGGGAGCTGTTTTTT. Protein: CASSQTGTERPGELFF. The chain has TRBV4-2 and TRBJ2-2, with 7 bases lining up with TRBD1. The CDR3 has 16 residues. Germline CDR1 is LGHNA and CDR2 is YNFKEQ. V lost 2 bases and J lost 6; bases outside the gene matches: 9.

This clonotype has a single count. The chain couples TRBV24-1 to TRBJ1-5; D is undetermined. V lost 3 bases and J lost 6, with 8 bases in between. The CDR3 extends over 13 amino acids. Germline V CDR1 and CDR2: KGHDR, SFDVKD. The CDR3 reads CATSDTVAQPQHF. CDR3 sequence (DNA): TGTGCCACCAGTGATACGGTCGCTCAGCCCCAGCATTTT.

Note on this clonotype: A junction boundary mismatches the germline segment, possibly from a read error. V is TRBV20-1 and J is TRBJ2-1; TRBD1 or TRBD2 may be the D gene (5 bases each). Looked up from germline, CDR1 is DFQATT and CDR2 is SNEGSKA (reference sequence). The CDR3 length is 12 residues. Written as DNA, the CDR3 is TGCAGTACTAGAATCCAGGGTGGGGAGCAGTTCTTC. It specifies CSTRIQGGEQFF.

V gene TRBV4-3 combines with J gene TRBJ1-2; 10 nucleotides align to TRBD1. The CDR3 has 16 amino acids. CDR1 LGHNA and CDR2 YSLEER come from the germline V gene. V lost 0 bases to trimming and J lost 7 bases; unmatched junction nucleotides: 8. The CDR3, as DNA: TGCGCCAGCAGCCAAGAGATGGGAGACAGGGGGCTTGGCTACACCTTC. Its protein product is CASSQEMGDRGLGYTF.

CDR3 residues: CASSASGGINEQFF. Here the CDR3 DNA reads TGTGCCAGCAGCGCTTCCGGGGGGATCAATGAGCAGTTCTTC. The genes are TRBV9 and TRBJ2-1; 7 bases are a match to TRBD2. Germline CDR1 reads SGDLS; CDR2 reads YYNGEE. The CDR3 runs to 14 residues. Germline trimming cut 3 bases from V and 6 bases from J; bases unmatched to any gene: 6.

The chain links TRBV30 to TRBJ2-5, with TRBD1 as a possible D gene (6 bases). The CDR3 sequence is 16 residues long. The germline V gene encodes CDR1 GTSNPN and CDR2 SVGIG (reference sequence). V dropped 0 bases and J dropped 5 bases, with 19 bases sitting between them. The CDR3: CAWSVLGGSNGETQYF. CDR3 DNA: TGTGCCTGGAGTGTACTTGGGGGCTCTAACGGGGAGACCCAGTACTTC.

The CDR3 coding sequence is TGTGCCAGCAGCTCCGCCGGGACAGGGCGCTACGAGCAGTACTTC. This codes for CASSSAGTGRYEQYF. The chain is built from TRBV13 and TRBJ2-7, with 9 bases that match TRBD1. Germline lookup yields CDR1 PRHDT and CDR2 FYEKMQ (reference sequence). The CDR3 has 15 residues. Trimming took 4 bases from V and 3 from J; bases not matched to a gene: 7. The entire variable domain, with the rest obtained from reference TRBV13 and TRBJ2-7, is as follows: AAGVIQSPRHLIKEKRETATLKCYPIPRHDTVYWYQQGPGQDPQFLISFYEKMQSDKGSIPDRFSAQQFSDYHSELNMSSLELGDSALYFCASSSAGTGRYEQYFGPGTRLTVT.

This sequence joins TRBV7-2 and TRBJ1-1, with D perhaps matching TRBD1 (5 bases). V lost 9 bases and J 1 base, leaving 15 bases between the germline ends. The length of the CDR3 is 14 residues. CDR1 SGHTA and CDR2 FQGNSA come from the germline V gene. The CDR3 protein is CARTFLGGNTEAFF. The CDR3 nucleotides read TGTGCCAGGACTTTTTTGGGGGGGAACACTGAAGCTTTCTTT.

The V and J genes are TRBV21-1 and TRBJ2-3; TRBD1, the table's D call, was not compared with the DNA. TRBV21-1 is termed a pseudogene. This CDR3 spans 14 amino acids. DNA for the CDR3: TGTGCCAGCAGCAAAGAGGGGGGAGCGGATACGCAGTATTTT. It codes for CASSKEGGADTQYF.

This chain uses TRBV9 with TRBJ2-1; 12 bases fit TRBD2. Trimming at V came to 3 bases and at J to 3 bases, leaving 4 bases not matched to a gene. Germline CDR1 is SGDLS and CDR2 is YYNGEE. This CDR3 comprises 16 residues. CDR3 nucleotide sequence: TGTGCCAGCAGCGGTAGACTAGCGGGGGTCTACAATGAGCAGTTCTTC. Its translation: CASSGRLAGVYNEQFF. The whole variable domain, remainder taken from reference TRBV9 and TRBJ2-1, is DSGVTQTPKHLITATGQRVTLRCSPRSGDLSVYWYQQSLDQGLQFLIQYYNGEERAKGNILERFSAQQFPDLHSELNLSSLELGDSALYFCASSGRLAGVYNEQFFGPGTRLTVL.

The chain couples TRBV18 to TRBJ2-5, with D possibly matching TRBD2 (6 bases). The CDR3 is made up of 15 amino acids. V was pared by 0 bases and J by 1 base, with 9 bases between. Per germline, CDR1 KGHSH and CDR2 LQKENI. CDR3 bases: TGTGCCAGCTCACCACCAGCCGGGGGCCAAGAGACCCAGTACTTC. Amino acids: CASSPPAGGQETQYF.

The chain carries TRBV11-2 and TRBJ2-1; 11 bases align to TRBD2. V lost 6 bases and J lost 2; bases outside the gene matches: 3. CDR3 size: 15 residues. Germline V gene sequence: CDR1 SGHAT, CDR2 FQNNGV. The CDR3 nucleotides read TGTGCCAGCAGTCCGGGACTAGCGGCCTACAATGAGCAGTTCTTC. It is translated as CASSPGLAAYNEQFF.

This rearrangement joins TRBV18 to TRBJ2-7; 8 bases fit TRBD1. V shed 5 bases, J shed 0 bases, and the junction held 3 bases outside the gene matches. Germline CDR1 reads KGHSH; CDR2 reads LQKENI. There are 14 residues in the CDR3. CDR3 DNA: TGTGCCAGCTCAGCACAGGGGGTCTCCTACGAGCAGTACTTC. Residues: CASSAQGVSYEQYF.

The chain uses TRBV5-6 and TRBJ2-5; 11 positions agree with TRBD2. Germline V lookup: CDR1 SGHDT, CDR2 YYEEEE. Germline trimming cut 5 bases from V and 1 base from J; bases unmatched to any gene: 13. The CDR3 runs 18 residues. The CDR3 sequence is CASSRGLAENNLQETQYF. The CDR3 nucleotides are TGTGCCAGCAGTCGGGGACTAGCGGAGAACAACCTCCAAGAGACCCAGTACTTC.

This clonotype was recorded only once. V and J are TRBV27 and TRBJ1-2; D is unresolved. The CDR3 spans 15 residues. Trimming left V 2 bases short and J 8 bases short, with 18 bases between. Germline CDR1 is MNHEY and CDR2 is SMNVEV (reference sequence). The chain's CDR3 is CASSLGPTSPRGYTF. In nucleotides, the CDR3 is TGTGCCAGCAGTTTAGGACCCACCTCCCCTAGGGGCTACACCTTC.

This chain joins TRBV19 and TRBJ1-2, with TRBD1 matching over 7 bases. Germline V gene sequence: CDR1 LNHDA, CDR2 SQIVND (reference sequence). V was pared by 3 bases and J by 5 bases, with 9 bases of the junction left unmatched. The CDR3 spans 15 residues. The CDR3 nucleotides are TGTGCCAGTAGTATCTCCGGGACAGATCAATATGGCTACACCTTC. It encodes CASSISGTDQYGYTF.

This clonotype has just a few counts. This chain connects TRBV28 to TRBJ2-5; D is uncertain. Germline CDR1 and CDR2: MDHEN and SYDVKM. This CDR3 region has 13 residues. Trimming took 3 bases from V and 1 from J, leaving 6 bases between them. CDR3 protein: CASSFPGQETQYF. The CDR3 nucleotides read TGTGCCAGCAGTTTCCCAGGCCAAGAGACCCAGTACTTC.

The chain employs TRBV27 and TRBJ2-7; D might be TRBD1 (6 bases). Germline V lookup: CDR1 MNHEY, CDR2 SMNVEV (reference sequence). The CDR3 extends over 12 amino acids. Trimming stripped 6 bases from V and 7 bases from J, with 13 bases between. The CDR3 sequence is CASSQGSREQYF. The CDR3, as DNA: TGTGCCAGCAGCCAGGGGTCTAGAGAGCAGTACTTC.